This T cell receptor (beta chain) was sequenced in a study of CD4+ T cells in melanoma. The CDR3 loop spans 13 amino acids. Germline assignment: CDR1 SGHVS and CDR2 FNYEAQ. The V end lost 5 bases, the J end lost 2 bases, and 10 bases lay between the germline ends. Libraries were prepared by immunoSEQ multiplex PCR; TCRdb keeps only in-frame clonotypes and omits some of them. The sample gives about 55,000 clones, 60% to 80% of which show up once; about 5.1% is in the top ten. The sequence came from a human donor with melanoma. V gene TRBV7-6 combines with J gene TRBJ2-7; D is ambiguous. The sample was tumor tissue. The CDR3 DNA sequence: TGTGCCAGCAGCCCGCCTGGGACCTACGAGCAGTACTTC. It is translated as CASSPPGTYEQYF.